The clone carrying this T cell receptor (beta chain) has ten or more counts. The antigen is unknown. This sample was taken from a study of T-cell reconstitution after alpha-beta-depleted transplantation in children. Findings of the study overall: In some patients, recipient T cells and intrathymic progenitors surviving conditioning explained high day-60 diversity. A year had passed since transplant, and T-cell counts and diversity by then came mostly from newly produced T cells. It was reported that alpha-beta T cells came from several hundred expanded graft clones (about two months after transplant).

The germline V gene encodes CDR1 SGHVS and CDR2 FNYEAQ. This CDR3 spans 15 amino acids. J gave up 7 bases and V 5 bases, and 9 bases lay outside the gene matches. As it was prepared, the TCRbeta library received unique molecular identifiers. TCRdb processed the PCR reads anew with MiXCR; each CDR3 protein has one entry. This sample has roughly 160,000 distinct CDR3 sequences; approximately 10% occur once, and the top ten carry roughly 13%. The sequence was collected from a boy aged 2 to 10 with acute myeloid leukemia, due to receive a stem cell transplant. The V and J genes are TRBV7-6 and TRBJ1-4; 8 nucleotides agree with TRBD1. This sample comprised PBMCs, obtained before TCRalphabeta/CD19-depleted stem cell transplant. Here the CDR3 reads CASSPAGGGGEKLFF. The CDR3 nucleotides are TGTGCCAGCAGCCCCGCAGGGGGCGGGGGTGAAAAACTGTTTTTT.